These 17 T cell receptor beta chains originate from one sample sequenced in a study of identical twins. In TCRdb, the 5' RACE reads were re-called with MiXCR into one record per CDR3 protein. This sample carries about 810,000 distinct CDR3 sequences, approximately 13% of them seen once, and the ten largest clones take 1.5% to 2%. These data are also associated with another study on yellow fever vaccine responses in identical twins.

Sequenced material: PBMCs. These receptors originate from a woman younger than 30 in good health.

Details on this clonotype: A much larger clone lies a single base off, so this may be a read error. The J gene is TRBJ2-4, the V gene TRBV4-2, with D possibly TRBD2 on 6 matching bases. Trimming removed 0 bases from V and 0 bases from J, with 12 bases in between. Germline V gives CDR1 LGHNA, CDR2 YNFKEQ. This CDR3 contains 17 residues. The chain's CDR3 is CASSQDGPGVAKNIQYF. The CDR3 DNA sequence: TGTGCCAGCAGCCAAGATGGGCCGGGGGTAGCCAAAAACATTCAGTACTTC.

The V and J genes are TRBV20-1 and TRBJ2-3, with 12 bases that match TRBD2. The length of the CDR3 is 16 residues. The germline V gene encodes CDR1 DFQATT and CDR2 SNEGSKA (reference sequence). The ends lost 5 bases at V and 0 bases at J; junction bases unmatched: 6. Written as DNA, the CDR3 is TGCAGTGCTGCCAGACTAGCGGGGGAGAGCACAGATACGCAGTATTTT. This translates into CSAARLAGESTDTQYF.

The sample holds many counts of this clonotype. The V call is TRBV11-2, the J call TRBJ2-1; 9 nucleotides line up with TRBD1. The germline CDR1 and CDR2 sequences are SGHAT and FQNNGV. Trimming took 10 bases from V and 4 from J; bases not matched to a gene: 8. CDR3 length equals 14 residues. This chain's CDR3 is CATRKTGGYNEQFF. The CDR3 bases are TGTGCCACCAGAAAGACAGGGGGGTACAATGAGCAGTTCTTC.

This chain uses TRBV7-8 with TRBJ2-7; tentatively, D is TRBD2 (6 bases). Germline CDR1 SGHVS, CDR2 FQNEAQ. The CDR3 contains 15 residues. Trimming stripped 4 bases from V and 1 base from J, with 14 bases between. This CDR3 reads CASSSGTGFSYEQYF. CDR3 in DNA: TGTGCCAGCAGCTCCGGGACTGGGTTTTCCTACGAGCAGTACTTC.

This clonotype has more than one count but fewer than ten. This rearrangement joins TRBV9 to TRBJ2-7; D is perhaps TRBD2 (6 bases). V was cut by 3 bases and J by 6 bases, with 16 bases left in between. The CDR3 has 14 residues. The germline CDR1 and CDR2 sequences are SGDLS and YYNGEE. CDR3: CASSGRLEASEQYF. The CDR3 nucleotides are TGTGCCAGCAGCGGGCGACTAGAGGCATCCGAGCAGTACTTC.

This clonotype has just a few counts. J is TRBJ1-2 and V is TRBV20-1, with D hard to call. The germline CDR1 and CDR2 sequences are DFQATT and SNEGSKA (reference sequence). Trimming cost V 3 bases and J 0 bases, with 11 bases left between them. CDR3 size: 14 residues. The chain's CDR3 is CSASPVGSNYGYTF. DNA of the CDR3: TGCAGTGCTAGTCCCGTGGGGTCTAACTATGGCTACACCTTC.

This clonotype was observed at least ten times. The V gene is TRBV5-1, the J gene TRBJ2-7; tentative D call: TRBD2 (6 bases). Germline V gene sequence: CDR1 SGHRS, CDR2 YFSETQ. CDR3 length: 14 amino acids. Trimming removed 0 bases from V and 4 bases from J, with 11 bases in between. CDR3 residues: CASSLEAGRYEQYF. In DNA, the CDR3 is TGCGCCAGCAGCTTGGAGGCAGGGAGGTACGAGCAGTACTTC.

This clonotype was found a few times. The chain recombines TRBV25-1 with TRBJ1-5; possibly TRBD1 for D (5 bases). V lost 6 bases and J 0 bases, leaving 9 bases between the germline ends. The CDR3 consists of 14 residues. Looked up from germline, CDR1 is MGHDK and CDR2 is SYGVNS. The DNA of the CDR3 is TGTGCCAGCAGCGACAGTCATAGCAATCAGCCCCAGCATTTT. Translating it yields CASSDSHSNQPQHF.

The rearrangement joins TRBV20-1 to TRBJ2-3; 12 nucleotides match TRBD2. J was trimmed by 3 bases and V by 5 bases; bases with no gene match: 6. The CDR3 extends over 15 amino acids. Germline V gene data show CDR1 as DFQATT and CDR2 as SNEGSKA (reference sequence). For the CDR3, the DNA is TGCAGTGCTCCCACCGGGACTAGCGGGACAGATACGCAGTATTTT. Translation gives CSAPTGTSGTDTQYF.

This clonotype showed up many times. V gene TRBV5-1 combines with J gene TRBJ2-7; D unresolved. V dropped 4 bases and J dropped 3 bases, with 20 bases sitting between them. Germline V gives CDR1 SGHRS, CDR2 YFSETQ. There are 16 residues in the CDR3. CDR3: CASSTPLVLDLYEQYV. For the CDR3, the DNA is TGCGCCAGCAGCACTCCTTTGGTTTTGGATCTCTACGAGCAGTACGTC.

The chain is built from TRBV5-1 and TRBJ2-5; D is perhaps TRBD2 (5 bases). The CDR3 runs to 15 residues. V was shortened by 0 bases and J by 1 base, with 10 bases between the two germline ends. Germline V gives CDR1 SGHRS, CDR2 YFSETQ. CDR3 protein: CASSLARTSQETQYF. The CDR3 DNA sequence: TGCGCCAGCAGCTTGGCCAGGACTTCCCAAGAGACCCAGTACTTC. Drawing the rest from reference TRBV5-1 and TRBJ2-5, the complete variable domain is KAGVTQTPRYLIKTRGQQVTLSCSPISGHRSVSWYQQTPGQGLQFLFEYFSETQRNKGNFPGRFSGRQFSNSRSEMNVSTLELGDSALYLCASSLARTSQETQYFGPGTRLLVL.

This clonotype was seen only a few times. In DNA, the CDR3 is TGTGCCAGCAGCCGCTCGTCCTACAGGGGTGGCTATGGCTACACCTTC. This sequence encodes CASSRSSYRGGYGYTF. This chain links TRBV3-1 with TRBJ1-2; TRBD1 matches 7 bases. This CDR3 region has 16 residues. CDR1 is LGHDT and CDR2 is YNNKEL in the germline V gene (reference sequence). Unmatched junction bases numbered 12, after V lost 4 bases and J lost 4 bases.

This chain's CDR3 is CASSLTRGNSYNEQFF. CDR3 coding DNA: TGTGCCAGCAGTTTAACGCGGGGGAACTCCTACAATGAGCAGTTCTTC. This sequence joins TRBV12-3 or TRBV12-4 and TRBJ2-1; TRBD2 aligns across 7 bases. J was trimmed by 0 bases and V by 2 bases; bases with no gene match: 4. This CDR3 has 16 amino acids.

The chain combines TRBV6-1 with TRBJ2-1; 8 bases line up with TRBD2. V lost 2 bases to trimming and J lost 6 bases; unmatched junction nucleotides: 6. This CDR3 has 15 amino acids. The germline V gene has CDR1 MNHNS and CDR2 SASEGT. In nucleotides, the CDR3 is TGTGCCAGCAGTGAATCGGGGGGGGTGTTCAATGAGCAGTTCTTC. It is translated as CASSESGGVFNEQFF.

Only a few counts were recorded for this clonotype. V is TRBV15 and J is TRBJ2-2, with D perhaps assigned TRBD1 or TRBD2 (5 bases each). CDR3 length: 16 residues. Trimming removed 0 bases at V and 6 bases at J, with 14 bases between. The germline V gene has CDR1 LNHNV and CDR2 YYDKDF (reference sequence). CDR3 in amino acids: CATSRDGLGVPGELFF. In DNA, the CDR3 is TGTGCCACCAGCAGAGATGGTCTGGGGGTGCCCGGGGAGCTGTTTTTT.

This chain connects TRBV7-4 to TRBJ2-3; D might be TRBD2 (5 bases). The CDR3 spans 17 residues. Trimming left V 5 bases short and J 0 bases short, with 18 bases between. In germline, CDR1 is SGHVT, CDR2 SQSDAQ. CDR3 bases: TGTGCCAGCAGCCTCCACTTACTAGTCCTAAGCACAGATACGCAGTATTTT. This sequence encodes CASSLHLLVLSTDTQYF.

The chain has TRBV20-1 and TRBJ2-7; D perhaps matches TRBD2 (6 bases). Trimming took 3 bases from V and 2 from J, leaving 14 bases between them. CDR3 length: 14 amino acids. Germline CDR1 DFQATT, CDR2 SNEGSKA (reference sequence). The CDR3 is CSARRRGGPYEQYV. Here the CDR3 DNA reads TGCAGTGCTAGGCGGAGGGGAGGCCCCTACGAGCAGTACGTC.